The 18 T cell receptor beta chains given below trace back to one sample, sequenced in a study of T cell repertoires in cytomegalovirus infection. Their antigens remain unidentified. MiXCR, applied by TCRdb to the reads, yields one record per CDR3 protein. The data contain over 45,000 distinct CDR3 sequences, 15% to 25% of them singletons. The sequencing used CD8+ T cells from cultured PBMCs, collected from culture after CMV antigen stimulation. All receptors come from a human donor in good health (CMV status not recorded). Some clones in this sample may be carry-over from other donors' samples.

This clonotype was seen a few times. The chain joins TRBV12-3 or TRBV12-4 to TRBJ2-5; D is unresolved. Trimming removed 6 bases at V and 2 bases at J, with 7 bases between. The CDR3 has 12 residues. The CDR3 region is CASRGSQETQYF. The CDR3 region has the DNA TGTGCCAGCAGGGGTTCACAAGAGACCCAGTACTTC.

This clonotype was observed a handful of times. This chain joins TRBV4-2 and TRBJ2-1, with 7 nucleotides matching TRBD2. Germline trimming cut 4 bases from V and 2 bases from J; bases unmatched to any gene: 8. The CDR3 runs to 16 residues. Germline lookup yields CDR1 LGHNA and CDR2 YNFKEQ. The chain's CDR3 is CASSPAAGDTYNEQFF. CDR3 in DNA: TGTGCCAGCAGCCCGGCCGCGGGAGACACCTACAATGAGCAGTTCTTC.

CDR3 sequence reads: CASSPRQGEEKLFF. The DNA for the CDR3 is TGTGCCAGTAGTCCACGACAGGGGGAAGAAAAACTGTTTTTT. The chain couples TRBV19 to TRBJ1-4, with TRBD1 matching 9 bases. Trimming at V came to 5 bases and at J to 8 bases, leaving 6 bases not matched to a gene. The CDR3 sequence is 14 residues long. Germline lookup yields CDR1 LNHDA and CDR2 SQIVND (reference sequence). The variable domain in full, completed from reference TRBV19 and TRBJ1-4, reads DGGITQSPKYLFRKEGQNVTLSCEQNLNHDAMYWYRQDPGQGLRLIYYSQIVNDFQKGDIAEGYSVSREKKESFPLTVTSAQKNPTAFYLCASSPRQGEEKLFFGSGTQLSVL.

The chain links TRBV27 to TRBJ2-1; 8 positions agree with TRBD1. Germline V gene sequence: CDR1 MNHEY, CDR2 SMNVEV (reference sequence). This CDR3 is 15 amino acids long. V shed 5 bases, J shed 5 bases, and the junction held 8 bases outside the gene matches. CDR3 sequence: CASSPPGQVHNEQFF. In DNA form, the CDR3 reads TGTGCCAGCAGTCCCCCGGGACAGGTTCACAATGAGCAGTTCTTC.

This clonotype was seen more than once but under ten times. The V gene is TRBV11-2, the J gene TRBJ2-5, with TRBD2 as a possible D gene (6 bases). Germline lookup yields CDR1 SGHAT and CDR2 FQNNGV. This CDR3 region has 16 residues. The V and J ends lost 1 base and 2 bases respectively, with 14 bases between them. The CDR3 spells CASSLGSGLWQETQYF. The CDR3 nucleotides read TGTGCCAGCAGCTTAGGATCGGGACTGTGGCAAGAGACCCAGTACTTC.

J is TRBJ2-5 and V is TRBV7-2; D is ambiguous. Germline CDR1 and CDR2: SGHTA and FQGNSA. With 1 base removed from V and 7 bases from J, the gap between germline ends came to 19 bases. CDR3 size: 16 residues. The CDR3 DNA is TGTGCCAGCAGCTTAGAACAGAGTACTACCAAGGGGACCCAGTACTTC. Its translation is CASSLEQSTTKGTQYF.

This chain connects TRBV14 to TRBJ2-7; D call uncertain. Germline CDR1 and CDR2: SGHDN and FVKESK. This CDR3 region has 16 residues. Trimming shortened V by 1 base and J by 0 bases, and 13 bases separated the two germline ends. CDR3 sequence (DNA): TGTGCCAGCAGCCAAGTCGGCGACACCCCCTCCTACGAGCAGTACTTC. This gives the protein CASSQVGDTPSYEQYF.

A remark on this clonotype: A read error may account for a junction end that differs from germline. V is TRBV12-3 or TRBV12-4 and J is TRBJ2-2; 7 bases are shared with TRBD1. The CDR3 is made up of 15 amino acids. The DNA of the CDR3 is TGTGCCAGCACTTTAGGGGGCCGAGGGACCGGGGAGCTGTTTTTT. Translating it yields CASTLGGRGTGELFF.

The table lists this clonotype with a few counts. The rearrangement links TRBV6-2 or TRBV6-3 to TRBJ2-1; D perhaps matches TRBD2 (7 bases). Trimming pared 8 bases from V and 9 bases from J, leaving 17 bases between. CDR1 MNHEY and CDR2 SVGEGT come from the germline V gene. CDR3 length: 13 amino acids. The CDR3 region is CASAVSGGLEQFF. CDR3 DNA: TGTGCCAGCGCCGTGTCGGGGGGCCTTGAGCAGTTCTTC.

V and J are TRBV29-1 and TRBJ2-7; 9 bases line up with TRBD2. CDR3 size: 13 residues. Germline CDR1 SQVTM, CDR2 ANQGSEA. V was clipped by 3 bases and J by 6 bases; unmatched bases: 6. CDR3 amino acids: CSVEGTAGGEQYF. For the CDR3, the DNA is TGCAGCGTTGAGGGTACAGCGGGAGGCGAGCAGTACTTC.

In its sample, this clonotype was seen a few times. The chain has TRBV27 and TRBJ1-1; D is unclear. CDR1 is MNHEY and CDR2 is SMNVEV in the germline V gene (reference sequence). With 6 bases removed from V and 3 bases from J, the gap between germline ends came to 5 bases. This CDR3 region has 11 residues. CDR3 DNA: TGTGCCAGCAGATCTTACACTGAAGCTTTCTTT. It translates to CASRSYTEAFF.

This clonotype was counted many times. The V call is TRBV27, the J call TRBJ2-3; D remains unclear. The CDR3 extends over 10 amino acids. V lost 6 bases and J 7 bases, leaving 5 bases between the germline ends. From germline, CDR1 is MNHEY and CDR2 SMNVEV (reference sequence). Here the CDR3 reads CASRGYTQYF. DNA for the CDR3: TGTGCCAGCAGGGGGTATACGCAGTATTTT.

A single count supports this clonotype. The rearrangement uses TRBV7-3 and TRBJ2-6, with D possibly matching TRBD2 (6 bases). The CDR3 spans 20 residues. V gave up 6 bases and J gave up 0 bases, with 24 bases separating them. Germline V gene sequence: CDR1 SGHTA, CDR2 FQGTGA. Here the CDR3 reads CASSSSRVGDSPSGANVLTF. The CDR3 coding sequence is TGTGCCAGCAGTTCGTCGCGGGTGGGGGACTCTCCCTCTGGGGCCAACGTCCTGACTTTC.

CDR3 coding DNA: TGTGCCAGTACAGACAGGGGGAACACAGATACGCAGTATTTT. Translation: CASTDRGNTDTQYF. This chain joins TRBV19 and TRBJ2-3; 9 bases line up with TRBD1. V was pared by 7 bases and J by 2 bases, with 4 bases of the junction left unmatched. CDR3 length: 14 residues. The germline CDR1 and CDR2 sequences are LNHDA and SQIVND (reference sequence).

This rearrangement joins TRBV7-6 to TRBJ2-3, with 8 bases identical to TRBD1. Germline assignment: CDR1 SGHVS and CDR2 FNYEAQ. Trimming at V came to 4 bases and at J to 5 bases, leaving 8 bases not matched to a gene. The CDR3 sequence is 15 residues long. The CDR3 nucleotides are TGTGCCAGCAGCTCGCTGGACAGGGCAGAAGATACGCAGTATTTT. It specifies CASSSLDRAEDTQYF.

This clonotype was observed a few times. This chain connects TRBV7-2 to TRBJ2-5, with D perhaps matching TRBD2 (5 bases). The CDR3 has 15 amino acids. Germline V gene data show CDR1 as SGHTA and CDR2 as FQGNSA. The V end was cut by 5 bases, the J end by 5 bases, with 18 bases between. The CDR3 here is CASSLNPGYWETQYF. The CDR3 bases are TGTGCCAGCAGCCTTAATCCGGGATACTGGGAGACCCAGTACTTC. Full variable domain (outside the CDR3, taken from reference TRBV7-2 and TRBJ2-5): GAGVSQSPSNKVTEKGKDVELRCDPISGHTALYWYRQSLGQGLEFLIYFQGNSAPDKSGLPSDRFSAERTGGSVSTLTIQRTQQEDSAVYLCASSLNPGYWETQYFGPGTRLLVL.

The chain uses TRBV2 and TRBJ2-1, with D uncertain. Germline V lookup: CDR1 SNHLY, CDR2 FYNNEI. This CDR3 region has 12 residues. Between the trimmed V and J ends, which lost 7 bases and 3 bases, there was a span of 7 bases. The CDR3 DNA reads TGTGCCAGCATTGCGGACTACAATGAGCAGTTCTTC. Translation: CASIADYNEQFF.

The chain recombines TRBV6-2 or TRBV6-3 with TRBJ2-1, with no clear D. Germline V gene sequence: CDR1 MNHEY, CDR2 SVGEGT. CDR3 length equals 18 residues. The germline V and J ends were trimmed by 2 bases and 1 base, with 18 bases remaining between them. The CDR3 region has the DNA TGTGCCAGCAGTTACCTTCGTTTCGCAGCCTCTTCCTACAATGAGCAGTTCTTC. Translation gives CASSYLRFAASSYNEQFF.